The T cell receptor beta chain under discussion was sequenced for a study of preoperative IRX-2 immunotherapy in early breast cancer. TCRdb's table, derived via immunoSEQ multiplex PCR, lists solely in-frame clones and lacks some. This table has tens of thousands of clones, under 85% appearing once. Treatment noted: preoperative locoregional IRX-2 cytokine immunotherapy. Patients received preoperative, locoregional IRX-2 cytokine immunotherapy in a phase Ib study. This CDR3 has 16 residues. Germline V gene data show CDR1 as WSHSY and CDR2 as SAAADI. Trimming took off 2 bases at V and 3 bases at J, with 17 bases between the two ends.

The sequence derives from a human donor with breast cancer. The specimen comprised lymph node tissue, sampled from a patient treated with IRX-2 immunotherapy. The chain has TRBV10-2 and TRBJ2-7, with a possible D match to TRBD1 (7 bases). DNA for the CDR3: TGCGCCAGCAGTGAGCCAGGGGGGCAGATCGGCTACGAGCAGTACTTC. Its translation is CASSEPGGQIGYEQYF.